The source of this TCR beta chain is a study of T-cell memory formation after mild COVID-19. Study-wide context: Most TCR clusters belonged to a single donor.

Study-level points and caveats: Certain responding clones were present in pre-infection memory, suggesting participation of cross-reactive memory. Contracting clones, day 15 to 85, had balanced CD4/CD8, and later expanders favored CD4+.

As to this clonotype: The antigen is undetermined.

Constant-segment primers served in 5'RACE that generated TCR alpha and TCR beta cDNA libraries bearing sample barcodes and UMIs. Via MiXCR, TCRdb re-called the 5' RACE reads, giving one row per CDR3 protein. In the table there are 85,000 to 130,000 distinct CDR3 sequences, over 8.5% of which are singletons. The CDR3 spans 14 residues. CDR1 and CDR2 from the germline V gene are SGHDT and YYEEEE. Trimming took 5 bases from V and 2 from J; bases not matched to a gene: 5. V usage is TRBV5-6 and J usage is TRBJ2-7; 9 bases agree with TRBD1. Source material: PBMCs or a T cell subset sorted from them (not recorded which). The receptor was derived from a man aged 18 to 29 who had mild COVID-19 (a few samples of this study predate the infection). Cell type and time point are not known. The CDR3 spells CASSRDRDPYEQYF. The CDR3 DNA is TGTGCCAGCAGTCGGGACAGGGATCCCTACGAGCAGTACTTC.